What follows describes a single T cell receptor (beta chain). The data stem from a study of cytomegalovirus exposure and HLA in healthy donors. Whole-study context: Previous work identified 95 million to 120 million unique TCR beta sequences from roughly 170 million T cells.

13 Jbeta primers and 60 Vbeta primers were used for the PCR. Original processing methods: Counted up in a later analysis, unique TCR beta chains came to about 80 million, with roughly 11 million shared. The assay was immunoSEQ multiplex PCR, and TCRdb's table has in-frame clones only and misses some. V and J calls and clone size come straight from that table; D and trimming were deduced from the DNA. The sample lists roughly 200,000 clones; around three quarters were seen once. The CDR3 spans 17 residues. Germline values: CDR1 MGHRA, CDR2 YSYEKL. V dropped 4 bases and J dropped 6 bases, with 22 bases sitting between them.

The clonotype comes from a boy younger than 18 in good health and CMV-seronegative. The chain is built from TRBV4-1 and TRBJ2-1, with D tentatively TRBD1 (7 bases). Sequencing was done on a sample of PBMCs. Here the CDR3 DNA reads TGCGCCAGCAGCCGCGGGGAGGACAGGAGGGGAATCAATGAGCAGTTCTTC. It yields the protein CASSRGEDRRGINEQFF.